Listed below are T cell receptor beta chains from one sample, sequenced in a study of T-cell reconstitution after alpha-beta-depleted transplantation in children. TCRdb analysed the PCR reads with MiXCR anew, one entry per CDR3 protein. The sample has 95,000 to 150,000 distinct CDR3 sequences, more than 20% seen once. Sequenced material: PBMCs, mostly from graft donor cells, taken 180 days after TCRalphabeta/CD19-depleted stem cell transplant. These TCRs come from a male patient between 2 and 15 years old who had a stem cell transplant for chronic granulomatous disease, so the T cells may come from the graft donor. Both conserved end residues are trimmed from each CDR3. Each record gives: V gene, J gene, CDR3 protein.

TRBV12-3/TRBV12-4,TRBJ2-3,ASSLWEYGDTQY
TRBV4-2,TRBJ2-3,ASSQDKLAGMEGDTQY
TRBV20-1,TRBJ2-6,SARESSGANGLT
TRBV6-5,TRBJ1-2,ASISTGEGYGYT
TRBV7-8,TRBJ2-1,ASSFGDSYNEQF
TRBV9,TRBJ2-7,ASSVDPGPGYEQY
TRBV20-1,TRBJ1-1,SARDYRWNTEAF
TRBV20-1,TRBJ1-1,SARTLEAF
TRBV28,TRBJ1-5,ASRDTDQPQH
TRBV20-1,TRBJ2-1,SAETSGPYNEQF
TRBV20-1,TRBJ2-5,SARDPGGRIETQY
TRBV29-1,TRBJ2-5,SFSYRVGQETQY
TRBV4-1,TRBJ1-2,ASSQEGGAGSSNYGYT
TRBV27,TRBJ2-2,ASSFIGTGELF
TRBV14,TRBJ2-7,ASRPTGVDYEQY
TRBV11-1,TRBJ2-2,ASSLRLIRTGHTGELF
TRBV6-5,TRBJ2-3,ASSYERTSGRPVTDTQY
TRBV29-1,TRBJ2-5,SGRDSQETQY